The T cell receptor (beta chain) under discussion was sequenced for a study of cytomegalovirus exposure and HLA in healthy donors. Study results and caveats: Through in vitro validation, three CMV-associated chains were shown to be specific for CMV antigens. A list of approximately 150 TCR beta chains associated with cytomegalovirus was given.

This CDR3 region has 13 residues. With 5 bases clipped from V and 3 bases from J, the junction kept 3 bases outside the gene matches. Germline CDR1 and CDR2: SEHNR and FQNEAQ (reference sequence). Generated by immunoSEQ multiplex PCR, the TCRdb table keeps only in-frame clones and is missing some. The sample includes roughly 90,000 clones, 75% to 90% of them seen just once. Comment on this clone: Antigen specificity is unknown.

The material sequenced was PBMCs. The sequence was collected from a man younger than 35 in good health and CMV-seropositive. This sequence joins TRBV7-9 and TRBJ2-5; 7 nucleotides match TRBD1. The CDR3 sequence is CASSPQGKETQYF. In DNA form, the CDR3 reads TGTGCCAGCAGCCCACAGGGGAAAGAGACCCAGTACTTC.